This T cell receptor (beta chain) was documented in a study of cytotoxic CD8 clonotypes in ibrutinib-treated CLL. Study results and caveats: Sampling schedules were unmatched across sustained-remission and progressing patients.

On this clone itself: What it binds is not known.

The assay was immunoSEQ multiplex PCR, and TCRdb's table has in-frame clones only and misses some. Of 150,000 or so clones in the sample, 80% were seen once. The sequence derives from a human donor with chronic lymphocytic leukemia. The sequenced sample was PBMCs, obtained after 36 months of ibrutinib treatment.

As DNA, the CDR3 is TGTGCCTGGAAACGTACAGCTTCTGGAAACACCATATATTTT. This sequence encodes CAWKRTASGNTIYF. V usage is TRBV30 and J usage is TRBJ1-3; D uncertain. The V end lost 4 bases, the J end lost 1 base, and 11 bases lay between the germline ends. Germline loops: CDR1 GTSNPN, CDR2 SVGIG (reference sequence). This CDR3 contains 14 residues.